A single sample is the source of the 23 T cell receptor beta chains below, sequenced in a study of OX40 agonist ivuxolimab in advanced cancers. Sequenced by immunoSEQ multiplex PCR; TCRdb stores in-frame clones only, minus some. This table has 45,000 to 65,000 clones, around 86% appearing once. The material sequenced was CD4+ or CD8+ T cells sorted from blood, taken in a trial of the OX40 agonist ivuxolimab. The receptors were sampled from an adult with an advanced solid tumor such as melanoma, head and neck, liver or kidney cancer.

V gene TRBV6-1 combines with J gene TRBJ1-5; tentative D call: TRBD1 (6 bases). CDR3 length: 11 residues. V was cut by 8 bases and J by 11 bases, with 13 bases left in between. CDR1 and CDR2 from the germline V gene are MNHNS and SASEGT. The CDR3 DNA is TGTGCCAGCCGGGGGCAGGTGGCCCAGCATTTT. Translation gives CASRGQVAQHF.

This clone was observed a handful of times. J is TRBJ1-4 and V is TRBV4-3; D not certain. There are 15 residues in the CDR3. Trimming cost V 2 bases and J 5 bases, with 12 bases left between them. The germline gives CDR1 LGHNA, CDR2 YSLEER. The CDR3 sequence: CASSQRVVANEKLFF. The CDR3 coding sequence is TGCGCCAGCAGCCAAAGGGTGGTAGCGAATGAAAAACTGTTTTTT.

CDR3 DNA: TGTGCCACCAGCAGCCTTTTCCCCAGGGCGGAGACCCAGTACTTC. Its translation: CATSSLFPRAETQYF. J is TRBJ2-5 and V is TRBV15; the D gene is possibly TRBD1 (5 bases). Trimming shortened V by 3 bases and J by 5 bases, and 16 bases separated the two germline ends. Germline V gene sequence: CDR1 LNHNV, CDR2 YYDKDF (reference sequence). This CDR3 spans 15 amino acids.

As DNA, the CDR3 is TGTGCCAGCAGCTTAGGGTCCCCGCGGGGGTCGGGTGAAAAACTGTTTTTT. Its translation is CASSLGSPRGSGEKLFF. The chain is built from TRBV7-2 and TRBJ1-4, with a tentative D call TRBD1 (5 bases). V was pared by 1 base and J by 7 bases, with 19 bases between. CDR1 is SGHTA, CDR2 FQGNSA, per germline. The CDR3 has 17 residues.

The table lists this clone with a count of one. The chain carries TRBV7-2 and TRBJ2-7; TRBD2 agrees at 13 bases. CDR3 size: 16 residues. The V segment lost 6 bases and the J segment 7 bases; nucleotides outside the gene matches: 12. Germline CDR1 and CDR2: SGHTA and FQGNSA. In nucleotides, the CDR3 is TGTGCCAGCAGATATGGACTAGCGGGAGTTTCGGGGGAGCAGTACTTC. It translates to CASRYGLAGVSGEQYF. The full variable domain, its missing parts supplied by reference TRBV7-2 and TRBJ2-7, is GAGVSQSPSNKVTEKGKDVELRCDPISGHTALYWYRQSLGQGLEFLIYFQGNSAPDKSGLPSDRFSAERTGGSVSTLTIQRTQQEDSAVYLCASRYGLAGVSGEQYFGPGTRLTVT.

The CDR3: CASSPTGTLDTQYF. CDR3 bases: TGCGCCAGCAGCCCCACCGGGACATTGGATACGCAGTATTTT. This sequence joins TRBV5-1 and TRBJ2-3; D might be TRBD1 (6 bases). This CDR3 has 14 residues. The germline CDR1 and CDR2 sequences are SGHRS and YFSETQ. V shed 4 bases and J shed 6 bases, with 15 bases lying between them.

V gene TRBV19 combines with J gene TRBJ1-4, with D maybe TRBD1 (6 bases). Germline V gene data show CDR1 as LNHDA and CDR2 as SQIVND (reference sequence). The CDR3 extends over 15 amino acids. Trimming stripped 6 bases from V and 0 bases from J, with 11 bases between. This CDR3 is CASRDHRATNEKLFF. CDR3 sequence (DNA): TGTGCCAGTAGAGACCACAGGGCAACTAATGAAAAACTGTTTTTT.

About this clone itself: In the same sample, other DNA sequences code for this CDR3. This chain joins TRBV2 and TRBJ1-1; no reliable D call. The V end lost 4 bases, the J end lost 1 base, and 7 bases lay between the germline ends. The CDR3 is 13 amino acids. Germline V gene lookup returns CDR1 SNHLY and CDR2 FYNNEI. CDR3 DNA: TGTGCCAGCAGTGGGGAAGGGAACACTGAAGCTTTCTTT. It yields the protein CASSGEGNTEAFF. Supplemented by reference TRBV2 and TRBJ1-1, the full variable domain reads EPEVTQTPSHQVTQMGQEVILRCVPISNHLYFYWYRQILGQKVEFLVSFYNNEISEKSEIFDDQFSVERPDGSNFTLKIRSTKLEDSAMYFCASSGEGNTEAFFGQGTRLTVV.

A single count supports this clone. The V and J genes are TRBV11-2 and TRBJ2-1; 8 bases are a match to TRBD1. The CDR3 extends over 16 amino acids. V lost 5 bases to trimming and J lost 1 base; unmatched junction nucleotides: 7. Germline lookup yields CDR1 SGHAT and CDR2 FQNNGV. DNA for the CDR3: TGTGCCAGCAGCACCCGACAGGGGCCTTCCTACAATGAGCAGTTCTTC. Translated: CASSTRQGPSYNEQFF.

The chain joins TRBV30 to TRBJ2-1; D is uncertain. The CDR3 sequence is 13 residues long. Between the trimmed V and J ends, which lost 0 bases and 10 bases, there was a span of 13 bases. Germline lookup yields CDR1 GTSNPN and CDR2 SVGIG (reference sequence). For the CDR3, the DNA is TGTGCCTGGAGTGTCGCGGCACCTAGGGAGCAGTTCTTC. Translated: CAWSVAAPREQFF.

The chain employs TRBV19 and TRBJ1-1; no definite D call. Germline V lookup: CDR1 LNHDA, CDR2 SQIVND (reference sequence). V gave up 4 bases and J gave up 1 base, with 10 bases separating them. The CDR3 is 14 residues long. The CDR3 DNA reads TGTGCCAGTAGTAATGGCCTCACGAACACTGAAGCTTTCTTT. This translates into CASSNGLTNTEAFF.

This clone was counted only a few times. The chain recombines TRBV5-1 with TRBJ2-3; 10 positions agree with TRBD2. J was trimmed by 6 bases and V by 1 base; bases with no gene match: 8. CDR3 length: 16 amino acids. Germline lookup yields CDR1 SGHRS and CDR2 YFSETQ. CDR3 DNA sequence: TGCGCCAGCAGCTTGAAGGGTAGCGGGGGGCCGGATACGCAGTATTTT. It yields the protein CASSLKGSGGPDTQYF.

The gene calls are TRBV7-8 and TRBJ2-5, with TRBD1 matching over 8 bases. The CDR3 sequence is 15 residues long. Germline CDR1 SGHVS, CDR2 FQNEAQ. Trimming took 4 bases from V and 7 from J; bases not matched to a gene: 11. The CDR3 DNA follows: TGTGCCAGCAGCTCCGGACCAGGACAGGGCTGGACCCAGTACTTC. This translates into CASSSGPGQGWTQYF.

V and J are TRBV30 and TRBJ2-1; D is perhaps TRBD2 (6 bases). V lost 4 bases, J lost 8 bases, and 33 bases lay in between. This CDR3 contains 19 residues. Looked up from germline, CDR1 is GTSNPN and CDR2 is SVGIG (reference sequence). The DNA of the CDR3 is TGTGCCTGGACCTCCGCCCGGACACTTGGACTACCCCCCCCTGATGAGCAGTTCTTC. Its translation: CAWTSARTLGLPPPDEQFF.

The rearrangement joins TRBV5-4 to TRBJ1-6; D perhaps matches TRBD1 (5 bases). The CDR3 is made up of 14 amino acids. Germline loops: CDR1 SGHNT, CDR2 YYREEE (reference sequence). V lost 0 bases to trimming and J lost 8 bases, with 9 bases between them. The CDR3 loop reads CASSLVGVDSPLHF. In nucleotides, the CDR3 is TGTGCCAGCAGCTTGGTAGGGGTTGATTCACCCCTCCACTTT.

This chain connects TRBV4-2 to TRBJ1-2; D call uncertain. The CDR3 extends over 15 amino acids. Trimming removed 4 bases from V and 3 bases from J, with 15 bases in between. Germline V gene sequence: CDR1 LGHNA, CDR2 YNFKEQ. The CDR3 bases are TGTGCCAGCAGCCCAGTTCCCGGAACGTACTATGGCTACACCTTC. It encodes CASSPVPGTYYGYTF.

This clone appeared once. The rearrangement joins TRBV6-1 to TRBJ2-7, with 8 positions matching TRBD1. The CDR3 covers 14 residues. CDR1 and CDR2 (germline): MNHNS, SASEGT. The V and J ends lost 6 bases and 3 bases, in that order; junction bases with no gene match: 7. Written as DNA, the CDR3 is TGTGCCAGCAGGAACGACAGGGGACGCTACGAGCAGTACGTC. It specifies CASRNDRGRYEQYV.

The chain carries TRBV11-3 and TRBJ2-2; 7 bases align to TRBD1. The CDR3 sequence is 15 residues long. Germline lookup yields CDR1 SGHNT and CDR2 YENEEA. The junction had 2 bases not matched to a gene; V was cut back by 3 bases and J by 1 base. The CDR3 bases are TGTGCCAGCAGCTTGAGACAGGGGAACACCGGGGAGCTGTTTTTT. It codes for CASSLRQGNTGELFF.

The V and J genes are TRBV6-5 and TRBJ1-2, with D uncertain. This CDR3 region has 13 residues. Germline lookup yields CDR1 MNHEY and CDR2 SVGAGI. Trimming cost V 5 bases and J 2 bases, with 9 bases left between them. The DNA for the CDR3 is TGTGCCAGCAGTCCACAAGGGAACTATGGCTACACCTTC. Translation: CASSPQGNYGYTF.

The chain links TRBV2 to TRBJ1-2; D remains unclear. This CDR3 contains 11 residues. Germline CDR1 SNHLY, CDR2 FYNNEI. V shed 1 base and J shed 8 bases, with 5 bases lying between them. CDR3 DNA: TGTGCCAGCAGTGAAGATTGGGGCTACACCTTC. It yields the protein CASSEDWGYTF.

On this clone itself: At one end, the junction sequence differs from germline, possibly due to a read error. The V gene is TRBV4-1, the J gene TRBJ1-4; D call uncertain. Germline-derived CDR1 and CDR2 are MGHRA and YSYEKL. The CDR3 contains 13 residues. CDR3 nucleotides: TGCGCCAGCAGCGAAGAACTTTACGAAAAACTGTTTTTT. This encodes CASSEELYEKLFF.

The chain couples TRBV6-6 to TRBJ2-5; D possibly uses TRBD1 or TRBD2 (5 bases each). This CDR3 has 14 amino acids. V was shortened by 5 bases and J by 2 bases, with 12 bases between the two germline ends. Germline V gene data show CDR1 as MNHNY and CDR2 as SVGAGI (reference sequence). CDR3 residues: CASSPPGGQETQYF. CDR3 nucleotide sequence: TGTGCCAGCAGTCCTCCTGGGGGACAAGAGACCCAGTACTTC.

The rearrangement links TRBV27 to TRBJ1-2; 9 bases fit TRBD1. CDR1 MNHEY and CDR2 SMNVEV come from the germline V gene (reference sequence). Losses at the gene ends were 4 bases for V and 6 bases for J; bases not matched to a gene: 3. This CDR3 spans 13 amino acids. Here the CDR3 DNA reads TGTGCCAGCAGTTGGCGGACAGGGGATGGCTACACCTTC. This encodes CASSWRTGDGYTF.